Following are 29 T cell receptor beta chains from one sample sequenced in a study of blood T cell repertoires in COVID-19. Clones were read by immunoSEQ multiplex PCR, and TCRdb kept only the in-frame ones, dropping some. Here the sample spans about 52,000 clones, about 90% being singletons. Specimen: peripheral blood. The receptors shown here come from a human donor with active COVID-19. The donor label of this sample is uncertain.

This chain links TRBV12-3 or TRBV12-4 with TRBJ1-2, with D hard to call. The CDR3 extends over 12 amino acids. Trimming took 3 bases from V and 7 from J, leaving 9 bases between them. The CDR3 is CASSLGGPGYTF. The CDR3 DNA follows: TGTGCCAGCAGTTTGGGAGGGCCTGGCTACACCTTC.

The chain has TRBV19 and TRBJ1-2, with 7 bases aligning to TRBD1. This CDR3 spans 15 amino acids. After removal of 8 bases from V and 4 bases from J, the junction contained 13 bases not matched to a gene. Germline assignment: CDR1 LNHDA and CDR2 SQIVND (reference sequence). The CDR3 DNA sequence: TGTGCCAGTTTCACACCAGGGACAGTGTCCTATGGCTACACCTTC. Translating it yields CASFTPGTVSYGYTF.

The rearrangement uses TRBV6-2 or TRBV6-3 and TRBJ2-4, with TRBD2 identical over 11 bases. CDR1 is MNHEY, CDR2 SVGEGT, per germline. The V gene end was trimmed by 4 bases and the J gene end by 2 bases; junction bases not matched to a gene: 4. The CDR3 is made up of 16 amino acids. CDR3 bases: TGTGCCAGCAGTTTACTAGCGGGGGTTTCCAAAAACATTCAGTACTTC. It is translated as CASSLLAGVSKNIQYF.

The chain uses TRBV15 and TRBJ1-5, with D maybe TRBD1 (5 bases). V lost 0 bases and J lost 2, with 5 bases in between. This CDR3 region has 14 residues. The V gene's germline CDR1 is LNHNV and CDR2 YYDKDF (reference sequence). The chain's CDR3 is CATSRDRGNQPQHF. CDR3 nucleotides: TGTGCCACCAGCAGAGACAGGGGCAATCAGCCCCAGCATTTT.

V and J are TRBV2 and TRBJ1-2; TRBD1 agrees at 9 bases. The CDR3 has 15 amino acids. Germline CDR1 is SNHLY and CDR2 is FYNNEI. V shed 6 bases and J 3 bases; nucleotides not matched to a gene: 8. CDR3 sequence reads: CASSANRGRDYGYTF. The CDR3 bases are TGTGCCAGCAGCGCCAACAGGGGGCGCGACTATGGCTACACCTTC.

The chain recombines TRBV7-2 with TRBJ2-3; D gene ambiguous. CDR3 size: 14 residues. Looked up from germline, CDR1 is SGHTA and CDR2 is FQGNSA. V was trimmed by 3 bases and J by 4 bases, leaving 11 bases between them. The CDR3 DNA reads TGTGCCAGCAGCTTGGCCATCAACCCAGATACGCAGTATTTT. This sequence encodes CASSLAINPDTQYF.

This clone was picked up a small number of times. The CDR3 region is CASSIQGAYNSPLHF. CDR3 DNA sequence: TGTGCCAGTAGTATCCAGGGGGCCTATAATTCACCCCTCCACTTT. This chain connects TRBV19 to TRBJ1-6; 7 nucleotides match TRBD1. Germline V gene sequence: CDR1 LNHDA, CDR2 SQIVND (reference sequence). CDR3 length: 15 amino acids. V trimming: 3 bases; J trimming: 2 bases; junction bases outside the gene matches: 1.

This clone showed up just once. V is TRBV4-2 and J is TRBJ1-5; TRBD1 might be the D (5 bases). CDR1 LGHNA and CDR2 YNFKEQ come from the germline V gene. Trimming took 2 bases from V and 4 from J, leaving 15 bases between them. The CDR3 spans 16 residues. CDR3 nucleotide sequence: TGTGCCAGCAGCCAATGGGGGGGAATAGGGAATCAGCCCCAGCATTTT. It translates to CASSQWGGIGNQPQHF.

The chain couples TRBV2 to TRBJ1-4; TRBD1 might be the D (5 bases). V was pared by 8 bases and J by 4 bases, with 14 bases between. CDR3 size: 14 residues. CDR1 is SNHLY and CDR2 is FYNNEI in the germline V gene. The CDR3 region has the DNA TGTGCCAGCGGGCTGCAGGGAATTAATGAAAAACTGTTTTTT. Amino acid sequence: CASGLQGINEKLFF. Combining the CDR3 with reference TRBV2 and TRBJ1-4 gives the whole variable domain EPEVTQTPSHQVTQMGQEVILRCVPISNHLYFYWYRQILGQKVEFLVSFYNNEISEKSEIFDDQFSVERPDGSNFTLKIRSTKLEDSAMYFCASGLQGINEKLFFGSGTQLSVL.

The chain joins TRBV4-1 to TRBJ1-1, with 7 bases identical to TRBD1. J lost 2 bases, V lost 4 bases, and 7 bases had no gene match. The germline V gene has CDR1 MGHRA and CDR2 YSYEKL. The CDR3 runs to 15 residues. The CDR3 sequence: CASSLQTGINTEAFF. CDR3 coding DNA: TGCGCCAGCAGCCTACAGACAGGGATTAACACTGAAGCTTTCTTT.

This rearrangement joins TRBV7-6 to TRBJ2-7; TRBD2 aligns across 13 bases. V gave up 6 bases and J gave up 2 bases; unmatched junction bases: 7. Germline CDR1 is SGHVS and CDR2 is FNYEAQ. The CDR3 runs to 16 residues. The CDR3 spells CASRGTSGAQTYEQYF. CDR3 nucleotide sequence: TGTGCCAGCAGGGGGACTAGCGGGGCGCAAACCTACGAGCAGTACTTC.

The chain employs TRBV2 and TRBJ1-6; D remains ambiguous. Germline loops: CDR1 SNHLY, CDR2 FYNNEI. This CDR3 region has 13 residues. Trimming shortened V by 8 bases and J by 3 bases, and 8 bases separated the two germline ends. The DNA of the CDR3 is TGTGCCAGCCAGAAAGACTATAATTCACCCCTCCACTTT. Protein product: CASQKDYNSPLHF.

The CDR3 region has the DNA TGTGCCAGCAGGACAGACATCTCTGGGGCCAACGTCCTGACTTTC. Translation gives CASRTDISGANVLTF. V and J are TRBV2 and TRBJ2-6; perhaps TRBD1 as D (5 bases). The V end lost 6 bases, the J end lost 0 bases, and 9 bases lay between the germline ends. CDR1 and CDR2 from the germline V gene are SNHLY and FYNNEI. The CDR3 has 15 amino acids.

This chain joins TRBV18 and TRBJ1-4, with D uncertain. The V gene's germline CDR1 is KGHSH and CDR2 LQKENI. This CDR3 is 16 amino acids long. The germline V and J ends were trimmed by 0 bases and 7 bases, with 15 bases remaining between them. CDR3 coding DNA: TGTGCCAGCTCACCACCGGTTTCCGGGAGCCCTGAAAAACTGTTTTTT. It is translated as CASSPPVSGSPEKLFF.

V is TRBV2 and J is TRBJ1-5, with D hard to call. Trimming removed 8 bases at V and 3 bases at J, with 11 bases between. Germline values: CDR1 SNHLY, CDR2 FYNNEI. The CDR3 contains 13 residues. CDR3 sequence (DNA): TGTGCCAGCGGGCAAGGCGACAATCAGCCCCAGCATTTT. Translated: CASGQGDNQPQHF. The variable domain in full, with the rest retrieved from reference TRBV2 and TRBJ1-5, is EPEVTQTPSHQVTQMGQEVILRCVPISNHLYFYWYRQILGQKVEFLVSFYNNEISEKSEIFDDQFSVERPDGSNFTLKIRSTKLEDSAMYFCASGQGDNQPQHFGDGTRLSIL.

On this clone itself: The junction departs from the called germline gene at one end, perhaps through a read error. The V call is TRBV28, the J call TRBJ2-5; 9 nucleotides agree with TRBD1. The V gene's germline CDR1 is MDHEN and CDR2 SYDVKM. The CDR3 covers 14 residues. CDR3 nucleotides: TGTGCCAGCAGTTCCGGGACAGGGTTTTTTTGGGGGCACTTC. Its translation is CASSSGTGFFWGHF.

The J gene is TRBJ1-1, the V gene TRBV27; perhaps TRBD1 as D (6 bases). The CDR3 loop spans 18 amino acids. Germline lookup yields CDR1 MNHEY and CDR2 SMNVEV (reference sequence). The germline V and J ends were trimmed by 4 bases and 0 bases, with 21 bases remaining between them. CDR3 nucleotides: TGTGCCAGCAGTTCCCCCAAAGGGGGACGAACATTGAACACTGAAGCTTTCTTT. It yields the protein CASSSPKGGRTLNTEAFF.

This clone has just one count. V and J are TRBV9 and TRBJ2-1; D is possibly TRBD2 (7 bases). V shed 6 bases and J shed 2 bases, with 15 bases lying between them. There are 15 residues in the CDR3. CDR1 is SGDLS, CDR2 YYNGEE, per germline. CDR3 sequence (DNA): TGTGCCAGCACCCCAGGCGGGGGCCCCTACAATGAGCAGTTCTTC. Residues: CASTPGGGPYNEQFF.

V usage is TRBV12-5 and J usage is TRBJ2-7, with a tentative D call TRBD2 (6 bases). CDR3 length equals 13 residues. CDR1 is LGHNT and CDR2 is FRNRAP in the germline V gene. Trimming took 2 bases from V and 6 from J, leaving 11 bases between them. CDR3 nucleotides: TGTGCTAGTGGTTTGCTGGGAGGAGCCGAGCAGTACTTC. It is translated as CASGLLGGAEQYF.

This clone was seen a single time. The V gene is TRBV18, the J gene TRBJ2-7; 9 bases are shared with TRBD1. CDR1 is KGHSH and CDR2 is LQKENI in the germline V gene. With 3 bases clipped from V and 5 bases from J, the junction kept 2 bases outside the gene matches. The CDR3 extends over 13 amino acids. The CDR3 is CASSPGQGDEQYF. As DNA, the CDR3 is TGTGCCAGCTCACCGGGACAGGGAGACGAGCAGTACTTC.

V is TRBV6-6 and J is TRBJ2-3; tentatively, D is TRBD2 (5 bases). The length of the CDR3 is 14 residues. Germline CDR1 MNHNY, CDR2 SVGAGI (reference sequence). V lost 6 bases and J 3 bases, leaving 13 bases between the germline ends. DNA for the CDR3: TGTGCCAGCAGGGAGGCAGGTACGACAGATACGCAGTATTTT. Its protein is CASREAGTTDTQYF.

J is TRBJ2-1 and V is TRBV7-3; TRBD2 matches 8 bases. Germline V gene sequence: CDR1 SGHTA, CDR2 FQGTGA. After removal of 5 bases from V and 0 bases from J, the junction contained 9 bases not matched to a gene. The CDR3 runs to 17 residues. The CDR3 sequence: CASSPRGGSLSYNEQFF. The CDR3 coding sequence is TGTGCCAGCAGCCCGCGCGGGGGGTCTCTCTCCTACAATGAGCAGTTCTTC.

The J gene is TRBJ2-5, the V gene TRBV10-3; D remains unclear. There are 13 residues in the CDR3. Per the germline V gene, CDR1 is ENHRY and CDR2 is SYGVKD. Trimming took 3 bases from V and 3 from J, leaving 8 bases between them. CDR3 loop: CAISDQVEETQYF. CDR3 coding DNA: TGTGCCATCAGTGACCAGGTAGAAGAGACCCAGTACTTC.

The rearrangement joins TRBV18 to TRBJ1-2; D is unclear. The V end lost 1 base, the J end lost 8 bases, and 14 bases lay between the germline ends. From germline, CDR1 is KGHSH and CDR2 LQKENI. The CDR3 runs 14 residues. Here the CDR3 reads CASSPRQLSTGYTF. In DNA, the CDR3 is TGTGCCAGCTCACCACGTCAGTTAAGTACCGGCTACACCTTC.

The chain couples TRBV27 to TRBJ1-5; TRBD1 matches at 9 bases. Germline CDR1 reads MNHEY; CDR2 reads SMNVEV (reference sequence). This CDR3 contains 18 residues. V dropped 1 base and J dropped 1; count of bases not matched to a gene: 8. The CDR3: CASSLWGQGRRSNQPQHF. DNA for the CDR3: TGTGCCAGCAGTTTATGGGGACAGGGAAGAAGGAGCAATCAGCCCCAGCATTTT.

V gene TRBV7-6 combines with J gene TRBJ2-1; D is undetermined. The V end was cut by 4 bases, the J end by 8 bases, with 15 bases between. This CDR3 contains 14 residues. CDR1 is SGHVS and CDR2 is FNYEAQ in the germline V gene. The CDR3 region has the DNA TGTGCCAGCAGCTCTCCTAGTTTTTGGGATGAGCAGTTCTTC. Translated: CASSSPSFWDEQFF.

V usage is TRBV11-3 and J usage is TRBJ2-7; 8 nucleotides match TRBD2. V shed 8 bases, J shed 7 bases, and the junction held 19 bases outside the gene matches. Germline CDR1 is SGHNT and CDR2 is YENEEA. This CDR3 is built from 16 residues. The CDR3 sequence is CASPGGASSQPREQYF. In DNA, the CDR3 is TGTGCCAGCCCGGGGGGGGCCTCATCCCAACCTCGGGAGCAGTACTTC.

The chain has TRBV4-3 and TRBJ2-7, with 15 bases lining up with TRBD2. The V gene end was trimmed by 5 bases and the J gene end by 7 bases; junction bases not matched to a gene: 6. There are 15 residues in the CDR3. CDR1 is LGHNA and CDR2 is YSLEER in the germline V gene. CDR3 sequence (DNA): TGCGCCAGCAGCGCGGGACTAGCGGGGGGAGAGGAGCAGTACTTC. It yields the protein CASSAGLAGGEEQYF.

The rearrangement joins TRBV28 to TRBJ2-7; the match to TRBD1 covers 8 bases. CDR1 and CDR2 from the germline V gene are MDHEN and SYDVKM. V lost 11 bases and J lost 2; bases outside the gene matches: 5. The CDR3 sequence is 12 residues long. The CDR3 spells CASRDRTYEQYF. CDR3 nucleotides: TGTGCCTCCAGGGACAGGACCTACGAGCAGTACTTC. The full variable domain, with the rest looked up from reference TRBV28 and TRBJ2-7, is DVKVTQSSRYLVKRTGEKVFLECVQDMDHENMFWYRQDPGLGLRLIYFSYDVKMKEKGDIPEGYSVSREKKERFSLILESASTNQTSMYLCASRDRTYEQYFGPGTRLTVT.